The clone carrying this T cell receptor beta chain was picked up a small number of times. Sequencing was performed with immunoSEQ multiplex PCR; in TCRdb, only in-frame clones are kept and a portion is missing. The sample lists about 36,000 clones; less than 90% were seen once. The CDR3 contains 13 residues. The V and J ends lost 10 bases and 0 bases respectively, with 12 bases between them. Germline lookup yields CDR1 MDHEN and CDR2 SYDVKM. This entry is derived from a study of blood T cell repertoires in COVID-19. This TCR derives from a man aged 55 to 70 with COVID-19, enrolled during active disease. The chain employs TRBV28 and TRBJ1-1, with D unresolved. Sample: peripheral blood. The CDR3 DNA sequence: TGTGCCACCTATTCACCCATGAACACTGAAGCTTTCTTT. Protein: CATYSPMNTEAFF.